The text below deals with one T cell receptor beta chain. The CDR3 loop spans 12 amino acids. Germline V gene data show CDR1 as SQVTM and CDR2 as ANQGSEA. The ends were cut back, 6 bases at V and 0 bases at J, with 8 bases in the middle. Assay: immunoSEQ multiplex PCR; the TCRdb copy retains only in-frame clones and omits some. The table includes 130,000 to 150,000 clones, around nine tenths detected once. The data originate from a study of T cell responses to AZD1222 COVID-19 vaccine. The origin of this receptor is an adult in good health. This specimen was peripheral blood, taken on day 0 of AZD1222 vaccination. J is TRBJ1-2 and V is TRBV29-1, with no clear D. The CDR3 DNA follows: TGCAGCGTCAAGACCGCTAACTATGGCTACACCTTC. Protein: CSVKTANYGYTF.